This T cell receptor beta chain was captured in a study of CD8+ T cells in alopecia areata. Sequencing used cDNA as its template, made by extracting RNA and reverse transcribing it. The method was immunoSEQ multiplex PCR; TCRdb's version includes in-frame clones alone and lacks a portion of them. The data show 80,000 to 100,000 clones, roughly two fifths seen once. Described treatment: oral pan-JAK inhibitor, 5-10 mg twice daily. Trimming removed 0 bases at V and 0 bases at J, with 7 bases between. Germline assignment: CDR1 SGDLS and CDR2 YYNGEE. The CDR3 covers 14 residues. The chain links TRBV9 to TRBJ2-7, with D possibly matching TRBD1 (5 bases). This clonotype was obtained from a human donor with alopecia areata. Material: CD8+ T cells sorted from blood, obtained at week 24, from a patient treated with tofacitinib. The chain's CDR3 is CASSVDDSSYEQYF. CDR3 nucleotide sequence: TGTGCCAGCAGCGTAGACGACAGCTCCTACGAGCAGTACTTC.